Listed below are T cell receptor beta chains from one sample, sequenced in a study of cytomegalovirus exposure and HLA in healthy donors. The repertoire was sequenced with immunoSEQ multiplex PCR; TCRdb's copy has only in-frame clones and lacks some. The table lists under 200,000 clones, over 75% of them singletons. Sequencing was performed on PBMCs. The source of these receptors is a human donor in good health. CDR3s include the opening cysteine and the closing phenylalanine or tryptophan. The D gene is left open where the match is weak. Only part of the rows carry a size: once, few, many, or a class if the clone is expanded.

CDR3 DNA: TGTGCCAGCAGCTTGACTCCCAGCTCCTACAATGAGCAGTTCTTC; CDR3 protein: CASSLTPSSYNEQFF; D gene: NA; J gene: TRBJ2-1; V gene: TRBV7-2; clone size: NA
CDR3 DNA: TGTGCCAGCAGCTTTTCTACCAATTCACCCCTCCACTTT; CDR3 protein: CASSFSTNSPLHF; D gene: NA; J gene: TRBJ1-6; V gene: TRBV7-2; clone size: NA
CDR3 DNA: TGTGCCAGCAGTCCCCTAACTAGGGCCAACGTCCTGACTTTC; CDR3 protein: CASSPLTRANVLTF; D gene: NA; J gene: TRBJ2-6; V gene: TRBV28; clone size: NA
CDR3 DNA: TGTGCCAGCAGTGCTACAGGGGATCCTACAGATGAGCAGTTCTTC; CDR3 protein: CASSATGDPTDEQFF; D gene: TRBD1; J gene: TRBJ2-1; V gene: TRBV6-4; clone size: NA
CDR3 DNA: TGCGCCAGCAGCCCAGCCGGGACACCGAACACTGAAGCTTTCTTT; CDR3 protein: CASSPAGTPNTEAFF; D gene: NA; J gene: TRBJ1-1; V gene: TRBV4-3; clone size: NA
CDR3 DNA: TGTGCCAGCAGCTTAACTGACGACAGGGGCTACGAGCAGTACTTC; CDR3 protein: CASSLTDDRGYEQYF; D gene: TRBD1; J gene: TRBJ2-7; V gene: TRBV7-6; clone size: NA
CDR3 DNA: TGTGCCAGCAGGACCCCAGGGGGACATGGCTACACCTTC; CDR3 protein: CASRTPGGHGYTF; D gene: TRBD1; J gene: TRBJ1-2; V gene: TRBV6-5; clone size: few
CDR3 DNA: TGTGCCAGCAGTGGCAGGGATATGAACACTGAAGCTTTCTTT; CDR3 protein: CASSGRDMNTEAFF; D gene: NA; J gene: TRBJ1-1; V gene: TRBV6-1; clone size: NA
CDR3 DNA: TGTGCCAGCAGCCAAGTTTTTGGAGGCTCTGGAAACACCATATATTTT; CDR3 protein: CASSQVFGGSGNTIYF; D gene: NA; J gene: TRBJ1-3; V gene: TRBV4-2; clone size: NA
CDR3 DNA: TGTGCCAGCAGCAAAGCTCAGGCACCCCTCTACGAGCAGTACTTC; CDR3 protein: CASSKAQAPLYEQYF; D gene: NA; J gene: TRBJ2-7; V gene: TRBV6-4; clone size: NA
CDR3 DNA: TGCAGCGTGGACCGACTAGGCAGCCTTCAAAATGAGCAGTTCTTC; CDR3 protein: CSVDRLGSLQNEQFF; D gene: NA; J gene: TRBJ2-1; V gene: TRBV29-1; clone size: NA
CDR3 DNA: TGTGCCAGCAGTGACTCAACAGTTCTCTCCTACGAGCAGTACTTC; CDR3 protein: CASSDSTVLSYEQYF; D gene: NA; J gene: TRBJ2-7; V gene: TRBV25-1; clone size: few
CDR3 DNA: TGTGCCAGCAGCCGTAGCGGAGCTAGCACAGATACGCAGTATTTT; CDR3 protein: CASSRSGASTDTQYF; D gene: NA; J gene: TRBJ2-3; V gene: TRBV7-2; clone size: NA
CDR3 DNA: TGTGCCAGCCCGGGTAATGAGCAGTTCTTC; CDR3 protein: CASPGNEQFF; D gene: NA; J gene: TRBJ2-1; V gene: TRBV30; clone size: once
CDR3 DNA: TGCGCCAGCAGTCCCGGGCCGGGGTCGGAGGATTCACCCCTCCACTTT; CDR3 protein: CASSPGPGSEDSPLHF; D gene: NA; J gene: TRBJ1-6; V gene: TRBV23-1; clone size: few
CDR3 DNA: TGTGCCAGCAGTGACCTAGGGCATTGGGAGATAAGTCGCACAGATACGCAGTATTTT; CDR3 protein: CASSDLGHWEISRTDTQYF; D gene: NA; J gene: TRBJ2-3; V gene: TRBV6-4; clone size: NA
CDR3 DNA: TGTGCCAGCAGCCCGGGACATATCGTTGGAAACACCATATATTTT; CDR3 protein: CASSPGHIVGNTIYF; D gene: NA; J gene: TRBJ1-3; V gene: TRBV5-8; clone size: NA
CDR3 DNA: TGTGCCAGCAGCCGGGATTTCGGGGAGCTGTTTTTT; CDR3 protein: CASSRDFGELFF; D gene: NA; J gene: TRBJ2-2; V gene: TRBV7-9; clone size: NA
CDR3 DNA: TGTGCCAGCAGGCTAGCGGGGGCGTCCTACAATGAGCAGTTCTTC; CDR3 protein: CASRLAGASYNEQFF; D gene: TRBD2; J gene: TRBJ2-1; V gene: TRBV5-4; clone size: NA
CDR3 DNA: TGTGCCAGCAGACAGGGACAGGAAGCTTTCTTT; CDR3 protein: CASRQGQEAFF; D gene: TRBD1; J gene: TRBJ1-1; V gene: TRBV7-2; clone size: NA
CDR3 DNA: TGTGCCAGCAGCACTTGGACTGACAGGGGGCGAGGAATTGAAGCTTTCTTT; CDR3 protein: CASSTWTDRGRGIEAFF; D gene: NA; J gene: TRBJ1-1; V gene: TRBV21-1; clone size: NA
CDR3 DNA: TGCGCCAGCAGCTTGGTCCCCCTAGCGGGGGCGTACAATGAGCAGTTCTTC; CDR3 protein: CASSLVPLAGAYNEQFF; D gene: TRBD2; J gene: TRBJ2-1; V gene: TRBV5-1; clone size: NA
CDR3 DNA: TGCGCCAGCAGCTTGGACAGGACTAGCGGATACGAGCAGTACTTC; CDR3 protein: CASSLDRTSGYEQYF; D gene: TRBD2; J gene: TRBJ2-7; V gene: TRBV5-1; clone size: NA
CDR3 DNA: TGTGCCAGCAGTCCCCGGGGACTGAAAGCAGGAAACACCATATATTTT; CDR3 protein: CASSPRGLKAGNTIYF; D gene: NA; J gene: TRBJ1-3; V gene: TRBV13; clone size: NA
CDR3 DNA: TGTGCCAGCAGTTTATGGAGCGGGGGAGTTTCAGATACGCAGTATTTT; CDR3 protein: CASSLWSGGVSDTQYF; D gene: TRBD2; J gene: TRBJ2-3; V gene: TRBV27; clone size: few
CDR3 DNA: TGTGCCAGCAGCACAAGACAGGGGAGGGAGGACTATGGCTACACCTTC; CDR3 protein: CASSTRQGREDYGYTF; D gene: TRBD1; J gene: TRBJ1-2; V gene: TRBV7-9; clone size: NA
CDR3 DNA: TGTGCCAGCAGCTTAGGACAGGAGCGCGGGCAGTACTTC; CDR3 protein: CASSLGQERGQYF; D gene: TRBD1; J gene: TRBJ2-7; V gene: TRBV5-4; clone size: NA